These 23 T cell receptor beta chains were all obtained from the same sample, sequenced in a study of cytomegalovirus exposure and HLA in healthy donors (dated by TCRdb to 2017 to 2019). Library construction relied on the immunoSEQ multiplex PCR assay. A mixture of 60 forward primers for TCR Vbeta segments and 13 reverse primers for TCR Jbeta segments was used in the multiplex PCR. Sourced from immuneACCESS, this table was stored by TCRdb with only in-frame sequences that have V and J called. A share of the clones is absent; for the studies checked, an unresolved V gene accounts for under half, and the remainder has no known explanation. The sample table shows approximately 180,000 clones, and about 13% are seen once. The top ten hold less than 8.5% of the sample. The material sequenced was PBMCs. Receptors were obtained from a man aged 50-60 years in good health and CMV-seropositive.

This clone was detected only a few times. The chain recombines TRBV2 with TRBJ1-2, with 8 positions matching TRBD1. The CDR3 runs 13 residues. V gave up 10 bases and J gave up 4 bases; unmatched junction bases: 8. In germline, CDR1 is SNHLY, CDR2 FYNNEI. This chain's CDR3 is CATLRDRSYGYTF. Here the CDR3 DNA reads TGTGCCACCCTTCGGGACAGGTCCTATGGCTACACCTTC.

The rearrangement uses TRBV19 and TRBJ1-2; maybe TRBD1 (5 bases). The germline V gene encodes CDR1 LNHDA and CDR2 SQIVND (reference sequence). Trimming took 5 bases from V and 1 from J, leaving 11 bases between them. The CDR3 runs 14 residues. The CDR3 coding sequence is TGTGCCAGTAGTCATCAGGGAGGTAACTATGGCTACACCTTC. Its protein is CASSHQGGNYGYTF.

Only a few counts were recorded for this clone. The gene calls are TRBV5-4 and TRBJ2-5, with D possibly matching TRBD2 (7 bases). The J call may be wrong; the DNA end is better matched by TRBJ2-7. The CDR3 extends over 17 amino acids. Germline V lookup: CDR1 SGHNT, CDR2 YYREEE (reference sequence). The CDR3 region is CASSLSRGGRISYEQYF. The CDR3 DNA follows: TGTGCCAGCAGCTTGTCACGCGGGGGCAGAATCTCCTACGAGCAGTACTTC.

This clone was found a few times. The chain has TRBV28 and TRBJ1-1; D is possibly TRBD1 (6 bases). The ends were cut back, 6 bases at V and 10 bases at J, with 21 bases in the middle. Per the germline V gene, CDR1 is MDHEN and CDR2 is SYDVKM. The CDR3 runs to 14 residues. The CDR3 is CASRETGTRIGAFF. Here the CDR3 DNA reads TGTGCCAGCAGGGAAACGGGGACAAGGATAGGAGCTTTCTTT.

The chain links TRBV4-1 to TRBJ1-6; no clear D. Trimming removed 0 bases at V and 0 bases at J, with 15 bases between. Germline CDR1 is MGHRA and CDR2 is YSYEKL. The CDR3 loop spans 19 amino acids. CDR3 amino acids: CASSQEVGTDSSYNSPLHF. The DNA of the CDR3 is TGCGCCAGCAGCCAAGAAGTCGGTACCGATAGCTCCTATAATTCACCCCTCCACTTT.

In this sample, this clone turned up a few times. In DNA form, the CDR3 reads TGCGCCAGCAGCCAAGATTTCAGCGGTTCGGACCTTACGCAGTATTTT. It is translated as CASSQDFSGSDLTQYF. The chain combines TRBV4-1 with TRBJ2-3, with D tentatively TRBD2 (5 bases). This CDR3 has 16 residues. Germline-derived CDR1 and CDR2 are MGHRA and YSYEKL. Deletions cut 0 bases from V and 8 bases from J, with 18 bases between.

There are a few counts of this clone. This chain connects TRBV9 to TRBJ2-2; D unclear. Germline V gene lookup returns CDR1 SGDLS and CDR2 YYNGEE. Between the trimmed V and J ends, which lost 4 bases and 4 bases, there was a span of 8 bases. The CDR3 has 13 residues. CDR3 loop: CASSSSFTGELFF. The CDR3 DNA follows: TGTGCCAGCAGCTCTAGTTTCACCGGGGAGCTGTTTTTT.

V and J are TRBV28 and TRBJ1-3, with D perhaps matching TRBD1 (5 bases). Germline CDR1 reads MDHEN; CDR2 reads SYDVKM. With 5 bases removed from V and 3 bases from J, the gap between germline ends came to 8 bases. The CDR3 runs to 13 residues. This chain's CDR3 is CASSPQGGNTIYF. CDR3 bases: TGTGCCAGCAGTCCCCAGGGTGGAAACACCATATATTTT.

This clone came up a few times. The CDR3 region has the DNA TGTGCCAGCAGCTTGCGCGGGGGGATCACCGGGGAGCTGTTTTTT. The encoded protein is CASSLRGGITGELFF. V is TRBV5-6 and J is TRBJ2-2; TRBD2 aligns across 8 bases. Germline CDR1 is SGHDT and CDR2 is YYEEEE. V trimming: 1 base; J trimming: 4 bases; junction bases outside the gene matches: 3. The CDR3 runs to 15 residues.

A word on this clone: Germline and junction disagree at one end, which may indicate a read error. The chain uses TRBV5-4 and TRBJ2-5; D unclear. CDR1 SGHNT and CDR2 YYREEE come from the germline V gene (reference sequence). This CDR3 region has 15 residues. CDR3 in DNA: TGTGCCACCAGCAATTCCGGTCGCGTACAAGAGACCCAGTACTTC. Amino acids: CATSNSGRVQETQYF.

This clone occurred a few times. J is TRBJ1-2 and V is TRBV2; 9 positions match TRBD1. Germline V lookup: CDR1 SNHLY, CDR2 FYNNEI. Unmatched junction bases numbered 6, after V lost 11 bases and J lost 2 bases. The CDR3 contains 13 residues. CDR3 in amino acids: CALRDRENYGYTF. CDR3 nucleotide sequence: TGTGCCCTGCGGGACAGGGAAAACTATGGCTACACCTTC.

The chain recombines TRBV15 with TRBJ1-4, with 9 nucleotides matching TRBD1. Germline V gene sequence: CDR1 LNHNV, CDR2 YYDKDF (reference sequence). Trimming at V came to 3 bases and at J to 0 bases, leaving 11 bases not matched to a gene. The CDR3 runs to 19 residues. CDR3 in DNA: TGTGCCACCAGCAGTCCCGGGACAGGGAACCTAGCAACTAATGAAAAACTGTTTTTT. Translated, it gives CATSSPGTGNLATNEKLFF.

This sequence joins TRBV27 and TRBJ2-7, with 10 bases that match TRBD1. V was clipped by 6 bases and J by 1 base; unmatched bases: 9. CDR3 length: 16 amino acids. The germline V gene encodes CDR1 MNHEY and CDR2 SMNVEV (reference sequence). The CDR3 DNA reads TGTGCCAGCAGCCCGGTGGGGACAGGGGCTTCCTACGAGCAGTACGTC. Its translation is CASSPVGTGASYEQYV.

This clone was observed a handful of times. This chain connects TRBV25-1 to TRBJ1-4, with no clear D. Germline CDR1 reads MGHDK; CDR2 reads SYGVNS. Trimming stripped 2 bases from V and 3 bases from J, with 4 bases between. This CDR3 region has 13 residues. The CDR3 sequence: CASSERANEKLFF. Written as DNA, the CDR3 is TGTGCCAGCAGTGAACGGGCTAATGAAAAACTGTTTTTT.

This clone was seen at least ten times. V usage is TRBV5-5 and J usage is TRBJ2-6, with a tentative D call TRBD1 (5 bases). The CDR3 consists of 17 residues. From germline, CDR1 is SGHKS and CDR2 YYEKEE (reference sequence). The V and J ends lost 3 bases and 0 bases respectively, with 13 bases between them. The CDR3 DNA is TGTGCCAGCAGCTCCAGGACATCCAGCTCTGGGGCCAACGTCCTGACTTTC. Its translation is CASSSRTSSSGANVLTF.

This clone was counted a few times. The gene calls are TRBV7-2 and TRBJ2-5; weak D call: TRBD1 (6 bases). Trimming removed 6 bases from V and 1 base from J, with 15 bases in between. In germline, CDR1 is SGHTA, CDR2 FQGNSA. This CDR3 has 15 residues. For the CDR3, the DNA is TGTGCCAGCAGTCCTACAGGGATTTCCCAAGAGACCCAGTACTTC. It yields the protein CASSPTGISQETQYF.

This clone was seen more than once but under ten times. The chain carries TRBV27 and TRBJ1-5; unclear D gene. The V gene's germline CDR1 is MNHEY and CDR2 SMNVEV (reference sequence). Trimming shortened V by 3 bases and J by 1 base, and 10 bases separated the two germline ends. The CDR3 runs to 15 residues. CDR3 residues: CASSFRGGSNQPQHF. The CDR3 DNA follows: TGTGCCAGCAGTTTTCGGGGAGGGAGCAATCAGCCCCAGCATTTT.

This clone was picked up a small number of times. This chain connects TRBV5-1 to TRBJ2-2; 8 bases line up with TRBD1. J gave up 6 bases and V 0 bases, and 7 bases lay outside the gene matches. This CDR3 is 16 amino acids long. Germline V gene data show CDR1 as SGHRS and CDR2 as YFSETQ. CDR3 coding DNA: TGCGCCAGCAGCTTGGATTCGGACAGGGTGGCCGGGGAGCTGTTTTTT. This codes for CASSLDSDRVAGELFF.

The rearrangement joins TRBV11-3 to TRBJ1-2, with unresolved D. V was cut by 6 bases and J by 8 bases, with 13 bases left in between. Germline CDR1 reads SGHNT; CDR2 reads YENEEA. This CDR3 has 12 residues. The CDR3 DNA sequence: TGTGCCAGCAGTCCTAGAAGAGACGGCTACACCTTC. Residues: CASSPRRDGYTF.

This clone has a handful of counts. V is TRBV5-4 and J is TRBJ1-2; TRBD1 matches at 10 bases. V shed 7 bases, J shed 11 bases, and the junction held 14 bases outside the gene matches. The CDR3 consists of 14 residues. Per the germline V gene, CDR1 is SGHNT and CDR2 is YYREEE (reference sequence). The CDR3 is CASRPIGDRGSYTF. In DNA form, the CDR3 reads TGTGCCAGCCGACCGATTGGGGACAGGGGTTCTTACACCTTC.

This sequence joins TRBV6-5 and TRBJ1-2; 9 bases are a match to TRBD1. The CDR3 covers 15 residues. Germline V gene data show CDR1 as MNHEY and CDR2 as SVGAGI. The V and J ends lost 6 bases and 3 bases, in that order; junction bases with no gene match: 8. The CDR3, as DNA: TGTGCCAGCAGGCGAACAGGGGGCCCTCACTATGGCTACACCTTC. Its translation is CASRRTGGPHYGYTF.

This clone was counted at least ten times. The chain combines TRBV4-1 with TRBJ1-5; TRBD1 matches at 8 bases. Germline loops: CDR1 MGHRA, CDR2 YSYEKL. J lost 4 bases, V lost 0 bases, and 8 bases had no gene match. The CDR3 totals 17 residues. CDR3 sequence reads: CASSQDRQGAQNQPQHF. The CDR3 nucleotides are TGCGCCAGCAGCCAAGATCGGCAGGGGGCACAAAATCAGCCCCAGCATTTT.

This clone was counted only a few times. This sequence joins TRBV5-1 and TRBJ2-1; 9 bases match TRBD1. Germline CDR1 is SGHRS and CDR2 is YFSETQ. Unmatched junction bases numbered 11, after V lost 3 bases and J lost 7 bases. The CDR3 covers 16 residues. CDR3 protein: CASSWSTGGQFNEQFF. The DNA for the CDR3 is TGCGCCAGCAGCTGGAGCACAGGGGGCCAGTTTAATGAGCAGTTCTTC. Full variable domain (remainder filled in from reference TRBV5-1 and TRBJ2-1): KAGVTQTPRYLIKTRGQQVTLSCSPISGHRSVSWYQQTPGQGLQFLFEYFSETQRNKGNFPGRFSGRQFSNSRSEMNVSTLELGDSALYLCASSWSTGGQFNEQFFGPGTRLTVL.